This T cell receptor beta chain was recorded in a study of T cell changes during pregnancy in multiple sclerosis. There are 14 residues in the CDR3. The V end was cut by 6 bases, the J end by 4 bases, with 15 bases between. Germline CDR1 reads LGHNA; CDR2 reads YSLEER. Libraries were prepared by immunoSEQ multiplex PCR; TCRdb keeps only in-frame clonotypes and omits some of them. The sample carries tens of thousands of clones, 75% to 95% recorded once. The source is a female donor with multiple sclerosis, enrolled in a pregnancy study. V is TRBV4-3 and J is TRBJ1-1; D is unclear. The source was CD4+ T cells from peripheral blood mononuclear cells, collected before pregnancy. CDR3 sequence: CASSQTQTGTEAFF. In DNA, the CDR3 is TGCGCCAGCAGTCAGACTCAAACGGGCACTGAAGCTTTCTTT.